This T cell receptor (beta chain) comes out of a study of T cell responses to AZD1222 COVID-19 vaccine (dated by TCRdb to the early 2020s). About the investigation overall: TCR sequencing covered 233 trial participants: 207 given two doses of AZD1222 and about 26 given two doses of MenACWY control vaccine. Enrollment into the trials was organized by age into subgroups of 18-55, 56-69 and 70-plus years, and those subgroups contained approximately 150, 30 and 60 TCR-sequenced participants, respectively. Broader findings and caveats from the paper: Epitopes outside the regions mutated in the B.1.351 and B.1.1.7 variants were reportedly recognized by nearly half of the unique spike-specific TCRs. Conclusions about previously exposed vaccinees are limited, since just five to seven AZD1222 recipients were seropositive for SARS-CoV-2 at baseline. Because no day 14 peak-response samples were available, repertoires were characterized only after the peak T cell response. In the small 56-69-year group, the increase in depth fell short of significance, most likely because of low power. After two AZD1222 doses, both the breadth and the depth of spike-specific TCRs were significantly higher than at day 0 and than in MenACWY recipients. The whole spike protein was spanned by vaccine-associated CD4 TCRs, and dominant responses were seen in regions 160-218 and 743-854. Most participants were white British and females outnumbered males, and the authors suggested that clonal diversity may have been underestimated.

What the time point label conveys for this sample: about 28 days (+/-7) after the second vaccine dose. AZD1222 recipients with second doses at about 4 weeks or about 12 weeks were pooled, because spike-specific TCR depth and breadth did not differ between schedules. Vaccinee samples came from UK trials COV001 and COV002, including a single-blind randomized controlled phase 2/3 trial of AZD1222 (ChAdOx1 nCoV-19) in healthy adults. Trial participant PBMC samples were collected at day 0 and day 28 after the second dose for TCRbeta chain sequencing. Comment on this clone: The target of this receptor is not known. Base qualities are not at hand, and no much larger clone is one base apart.

The CDR3 regions of human TCRbeta chains were analyzed by immunosequencing. In the authors' own workflow: Repertoire TCRs were checked for matches against a reference library of SARS-CoV-2-specific TCRs that had been generated using the MIRA antigen-specificity platform. Breadth meant the fraction of unique TCRs that were SARS-CoV-2-associated, whereas depth meant the fraction of total T cells that were SARS-CoV-2-associated. Each spike-specific TCR was assigned to its reactive spike region and to a CD4 or CD8 class using the MIRA data. Log10-transformed breadth and depth values were compared by one-way ANOVA with Sidak's multiple comparisons tests. TCRdb holds this immuneACCESS table with in-frame rearrangements only. Some clones are missing; in checked studies, unresolved V genes explain under half, and the rest has no known cause. V and J calls and clone size are given by that table; D and trimming were obtained from the DNA. The sample has about 180,000 clones on record, 94% of them singletons. Together, the top ten hold about 1.5% of the sample.

This sample comprised peripheral blood, obtained 28 days after the second AZD1222 dose. This receptor was identified in an adult who received the AZD1222 COVID-19 vaccine.

CDR3 loop: CASSLSGGPTYEQYF. The nucleotides read TGTGCCAGCAGTTTATCCGGTGGGCCAACCTACGAGCAGTACTTC. The rearrangement joined TRBV27 to TRBJ2-7; confidence is insufficient to name the D gene. Deletion took 0 bases off V and 2 bases off J, with a span of 11 bases between the germline ends. CDR1 and CDR2, looked up from the germline V gene (reference sequence), are MNHEY and SMNVEV. The CDR3 runs 15 amino acids, cysteine and phenylalanine included. Only the CDR3 DNA stays, 45 bases, in frame from base 1.